This entry concerns a single T cell receptor (beta chain). The antigen it recognizes is unknown. Base qualities were left out, and no much larger clone turns up one base away. Library generation was performed with 5' RACE. Sequencer: Illumina HiSeq 2500. A second about 7 to 12 cycle PCR used a sample-barcoded 5' primer and a J-beta primer mix. A unique molecular identifier was introduced onto each TCR beta cDNA molecule by a template-switch 5' adaptor carrying 12 random nucleotides. Each sample yielded at least 3 million CDR3-containing paired-end reads. The Mint cDNA synthesis kit, primed by a TRBC-specific oligonucleotide, was used to synthesize first-strand cDNA from all RNA. All cDNA was treated with uracil-DNA glycosylase and then went through a first 18-cycle PCR with the universal primers M1SS and BC2_uni_R. The published analysis was carried out like this. For normalization, 1 million high-quality reads, each with a distinct molecular identifier, were randomly selected from each sample. Reads with shared molecular identifiers were discarded instead of being binned into consensus sequences. CDR3 identification, clonotype clustering and error correction used MiTCR with a Q25 quality threshold and the strictest error-elimination algorithm. A nonparametric unseen species model with Euler transformation was used to estimate a lower bound on total TCR beta diversity. TCRdb reprocessing: public reads trimmed at Q25 with fastp, clones called with MiXCR, in-frame beta chains kept. Rows with one shared CDR3 protein collapse into an entry with the most common genes and DNA. TCRdb, not the authors, supplied the V and J calls. In all, the sample holds hundreds of thousands of distinct CDR3 sequences, and 20% to 25% of those were seen once. 8% to 10% of the sample is held by the ten biggest clonotypes.

The approximately 41 donors, aged roughly 6 to 95 years, were systemically healthy Caucasian individuals from Russia. Each donor gave around 9.5 milliliters of peripheral blood, collected into EDTA-treated Vacutainer tubes. Ficoll-Paque density-gradient centrifugation was used to isolate PBMCs, with at least 7 million per sample. Total RNA, at least 6 micrograms per sample, was extracted from PBMCs with Trizol reagent. For every donor, an aliquot of PBMCs went through flow cytometry to measure the percentages of naive CD45RAhigh/CD27high T cells. These data come from a study of blood T cells in healthy people across ages (dated by TCRdb to about 2015). For the wider study: In model experiments, template switching captured roughly one uniquely barcoded TCR beta cDNA molecule for every two T cells. The donors were divided into four age groups: young (average approximately 16 years), middle-aged (over 35), aged (about 60) and long-lived (roughly 88). To track age-related changes in TCR beta repertoire diversity, the study relied on deep sequencing normalized with unique cDNA molecular identifiers. Two additional independent replicas of 1 million unique cDNA reads from the same blood draw were analyzed for two donors (one aged 18 to 29 and one aged 80 or older).

Study-level results and caveats: Compared with the aged group, the long-lived group had more naive CD4+ T cells, fewer expanded clones and increased TCR diversity, suggesting age selection. Conclusive comparison of naive and antigen-experienced compartments was prevented by the profiling of bulk unsorted PBMCs. The percentage of naive T cells measured by flow cytometry correlated strongly with observed TCR beta diversity. Observed TCR beta diversity per million T cells fell roughly linearly with age, and a significant reduction was already apparent by age approximately 41. Estimates of total diversity from one million sequenced T cells were regarded as lower bounds and underestimates. Because donor CMV infection status was unknown, age-related changes in expanded clonotypes were potentially confounded.

The same sample was also studied in work on T cells of mothers and their children. The second study, in turn, reports: The donors were nine systemically healthy Caucasian individuals, made up of three mothers and their six children. cDNA synthesis used all of the extracted RNA, with 1.5 ug of RNA in each 15 ul reaction. Sample barcodes and 2-4 random nucleotides were added via the M1S primer in the second PCR. More than 8 million TCR beta CDR3 reads were obtained from each mother, and about 3 million reads were obtained from each child. In both related and unrelated pairs, thymic selection shapes the output of TCR recombination in a similar way, with inherited differences having only a minor effect. Related mother-child pairs always showed normalized repertoire overlap that was slightly higher than in unrelated mother-child pairs, though the difference was never significant. No persistent microchimeric T cell clones were detected, at a sensitivity of around 97 clones per million clonotypes. To look for features that set related mother-child pairs apart from unrelated individuals, the researchers ran deep NGS to compare the TCR beta repertoires of mothers and children. The mean age was about 40 +/- 4 years for the mothers and 11 +/- 4 years for the children. After adapters were ligated using NEBNext reagents, the libraries underwent 100+100 nt paired-end sequencing on an Illumina HiSeq 2000. To prevent cross-contamination, the mother and child libraries were prepared one month apart and sequenced in separate runs. Each donor had between about 450,000 and 2,200,000 distinct TCR beta clonotypes identified. Naive TCR beta clonotypes were estimated from low-frequency clonotypes matched to each donor's FACS-determined naive share, without sorting.

Sequenced material: blood. The receptor was derived from a boy younger than 18 in good health.

The DNA sequence follows: TGTGCCAGCAGCCAGCGAGAGGCCGGGACAGGGGACTCCTACGAGCAGTACTTC. Its translation is CASSQREAGTGDSYEQYF. The receptor chain draws on TRBV3-1 and TRBJ2-7; a stretch of 10 junction bases matches TRBD1. CDR1 and CDR2 were assigned from the germline V gene (reference sequence) as LGHDT and YNNKEL. The CDR3 runs 18 residues from the cysteine to the phenylalanine. Just the 54-base CDR3 DNA is kept, in frame starting at base 1. From V the trimming removes 3 bases and from J it removes 0 bases, while the gene matches leave 11 bases of the junction unaccounted for.